This T cell receptor (beta chain) was profiled in a study of T cell responses to AZD1222 COVID-19 vaccine. With respect to this clone: Its antigen is still unknown.

Study-level results: White British donors predominated, females outnumbered males, and clonal diversity was possibly underestimated. Repertoires were obtained only post-peak T cell response. Spike-spanning, vaccine-associated CD4 TCRs were dominant at 160-218 and 743-854.

Second-dose groups at about 4 or about 12 weeks were pooled. TCRdb's table, derived via immunoSEQ multiplex PCR, lists solely in-frame clones and lacks some. The sample includes roughly 98,000 clones, around 84% of them seen just once. This TCR was recovered from an adult who received the AZD1222 COVID-19 vaccine. The sequencing here drew on peripheral blood, taken 28 days after the second AZD1222 dose.

CDR3 nucleotide sequence: TGTGCCAGCAGCTTAGCGCAGGGGCATGAGCAGTTCTTC. This sequence encodes CASSLAQGHEQFF. The chain links TRBV7-8 to TRBJ2-1, with D perhaps TRBD1 (6 bases). CDR1 SGHVS and CDR2 FQNEAQ come from the germline V gene. This CDR3 has 13 amino acids. Trimming took 0 bases from V and 8 from J, leaving 8 bases between them.